This T cell receptor (beta chain) was profiled in a study of patients with pleural tuberculosis (dated by TCRdb to between 2013 and 2015). The table lists this clonotype with a few counts. Its recognized antigen is unknown. Base quality data are lacking; no much larger clone is found one base away. Instrument used: Illumina Genome Analyzer IIx. In-frame beta chains were kept once TCRdb had trimmed the public reads at Q25 with fastp and called clones with MiXCR. Under each unique CDR3 protein, matching rows form one entry showing the most common genes and DNA. For this sample the table gives 45,000 to 55,000 distinct CDR3 sequences, of which 7.3% were detected only once. The ten largest account for about a sixth of the sample. CDR1 and CDR2 (SQVTM, ANQGSEA) derive from the germline V gene. Trimming leaves V shorter by 4 bases and J shorter by 8 bases, with the junction holding 5 bases beyond the gene matches. From the cysteine through the phenylalanine, the CDR3 covers 12 amino acids. The only DNA kept is the CDR3, 36 bases in frame from the first base.

The V and J genes are TRBV29-1 and TRBJ2-1; TRBD2 fits 7 bases in the junction. The sequence came from a human donor with pleural tuberculosis. The bases read TGCAGCGTTGCGGGAGGTGAGGATGAGCAGTTCTTC. Its protein product is CSVAGGEDEQFF.